Presented here are 11 T cell receptor beta chains from one specimen sequenced in a study of blood T cell repertoires in COVID-19. Profiling relied on immunoSEQ multiplex PCR, and the TCRdb table lists in-frame clones only, not all of them. The sample includes around 300,000 clones, around 89% of them seen just once. The sequenced material came from peripheral blood. Receptor source: a woman between 40 and 50 years old with COVID-19, enrolled during active disease.

The chain joins TRBV5-1 to TRBJ2-2; D might be TRBD2 (6 bases). Germline-derived CDR1 and CDR2 are SGHRS and YFSETQ. CDR3 length: 16 residues. The V gene lost 1 base and the J gene lost 0 bases, with 10 bases spanning the gap. The DNA for the CDR3 is TGCGCCAGCAGCTTGATTGGGGGGACGAACACCGGGGAGCTGTTTTTT. This encodes CASSLIGGTNTGELFF.

The CDR3 DNA reads as TGTGCCACCAGCAGAGTAGGGTCATGGGGGGGAACCGGGGAGCTGTTTTTT. Translated, it gives CATSRVGSWGGTGELFF. This rearrangement joins TRBV15 to TRBJ2-2, with 7 bases fitting TRBD2. Germline V gene data show CDR1 as LNHNV and CDR2 as YYDKDF (reference sequence). The CDR3 has 17 residues. The J segment lost 5 bases and the V segment lost 1 base, leaving 10 bases of the junction unmatched.

The chain is built from TRBV5-1 and TRBJ1-4; 9 bases fit TRBD1. The V and J ends lost 0 bases and 5 bases, in that order; junction bases with no gene match: 5. Germline loops: CDR1 SGHRS, CDR2 YFSETQ. The CDR3 is 16 residues long. CDR3 bases: TGCGCCAGCAGCTTGGGGACAGGGGCAAAGAATGAAAAACTGTTTTTT. This codes for CASSLGTGAKNEKLFF. Full variable domain (remainder filled in from reference TRBV5-1 and TRBJ1-4): KAGVTQTPRYLIKTRGQQVTLSCSPISGHRSVSWYQQTPGQGLQFLFEYFSETQRNKGNFPGRFSGRQFSNSRSEMNVSTLELGDSALYLCASSLGTGAKNEKLFFGSGTQLSVL.

This clone was picked up many times. Other nucleotide sequences from this sample produce the same CDR3. The chain employs TRBV11-2 and TRBJ2-7; D call uncertain. Germline assignment: CDR1 SGHAT and CDR2 FQNNGV. The CDR3 has 12 residues. The V and J ends lost 5 bases and 6 bases respectively, with 11 bases between them. The CDR3 here is CASSPLSSEQYF. For the CDR3, the DNA is TGTGCCAGCAGCCCTCTCTCGAGCGAGCAGTACTTC.

The chain has TRBV15 and TRBJ2-1; D is possibly TRBD2 (6 bases). Trimming took 0 bases from V and 6 from J, leaving 12 bases between them. There are 15 residues in the CDR3. The germline gives CDR1 LNHNV, CDR2 YYDKDF (reference sequence). The CDR3 reads CATSRERERSNEQFF. CDR3 DNA: TGTGCCACCAGCAGAGAGCGGGAACGCAGCAATGAGCAGTTCTTC.

The chain links TRBV28 to TRBJ2-3; TRBD2 agrees at 11 bases. The CDR3 runs to 18 residues. Germline V gene lookup returns CDR1 MDHEN and CDR2 SYDVKM. J gave up 6 bases and V 1 base, and 12 bases lay outside the gene matches. This chain's CDR3 is CASSLFRLAGTWRDTQYF. For the CDR3, the DNA is TGTGCCAGCAGTTTATTTCGACTAGCGGGAACTTGGAGGGATACGCAGTATTTT. The variable domain in full, completed from reference TRBV28 and TRBJ2-3, reads DVKVTQSSRYLVKRTGEKVFLECVQDMDHENMFWYRQDPGLGLRLIYFSYDVKMKEKGDIPEGYSVSREKKERFSLILESASTNQTSMYLCASSLFRLAGTWRDTQYFGPGTRLTVL.

This clone came up once. The rearrangement joins TRBV7-2 to TRBJ2-6; unclear D gene. V was trimmed by 5 bases and J by 0 bases, leaving 11 bases between them. The CDR3 covers 16 residues. The germline CDR1 and CDR2 sequences are SGHTA and FQGNSA. CDR3 region: CASSRSPVSGANVLTF. The CDR3 bases are TGTGCCAGCAGCCGTTCCCCCGTCTCTGGGGCCAACGTCCTGACTTTC.

On this clone itself: Different DNA sequences within this sample yield the same CDR3. The V gene is TRBV20-1, the J gene TRBJ2-5; D is unresolved. The CDR3 spans 11 residues. CDR1 is DFQATT, CDR2 SNEGSKA, per germline (reference sequence). V gave up 0 bases and J gave up 5 bases, with 4 bases separating them. Here the CDR3 DNA reads TGCAGTGCTAGAGACTCCGAGACCCAGTACTTC. Protein product: CSARDSETQYF.

The gene calls are TRBV5-1 and TRBJ2-5, with D maybe TRBD1 (6 bases). CDR1 is SGHRS and CDR2 is YFSETQ in the germline V gene. Trimming took 0 bases from V and 5 from J, leaving 17 bases between them. This CDR3 is 16 amino acids long. This CDR3 is CASSLVTGHRTETQYF. CDR3 sequence (DNA): TGCGCCAGCAGCTTGGTCACGGGACACAGGACGGAGACCCAGTACTTC.

This clone was observed a handful of times. This chain links TRBV7-3 with TRBJ2-5, with 10 bases identical to TRBD1. Germline-derived CDR1 and CDR2 are SGHTA and FQGTGA. The length of the CDR3 is 15 residues. The junction had 8 bases not matched to a gene; V was cut back by 5 bases and J by 5 bases. CDR3 amino acids: CASSTSGQGYETQYF. The CDR3 region has the DNA TGTGCCAGCAGCACCTCGGGACAGGGGTACGAGACCCAGTACTTC.

V and J are TRBV27 and TRBJ1-6, with TRBD1 identical over 8 bases. The V gene's germline CDR1 is MNHEY and CDR2 SMNVEV (reference sequence). Trimming removed 4 bases from V and 6 bases from J; junction bases left unmatched: 2. The CDR3 has 14 amino acids. The DNA of the CDR3 is TGTGCCAGCAGTTCCGGACAGGGTAATTCACCCCTCCACTTT. Amino acids: CASSSGQGNSPLHF.